A single sample is the source of the 9 T cell receptor beta chains below, sequenced in a study of control samples from healthy donors and cancer patients. Clones were sequenced by immunoSEQ multiplex PCR, and TCRdb holds only the in-frame ones, with some missing. The sample gives under 110,000 clones, approximately 90% of which show up once; approximately 8.3% is in the top ten. The sequenced sample was blood. The receptors come from a man younger than 45 in good health.

The chain has TRBV2 and TRBJ2-2; D unresolved. CDR1 SNHLY and CDR2 FYNNEI come from the germline V gene. The CDR3 totals 12 residues. Trimming cost V 4 bases and J 2 bases, with 2 bases left between them. In DNA, the CDR3 is TGTGCCAGCAGTGGAAACACCGGGGAGCTGTTTTTT. As protein: CASSGNTGELFF. The variable domain in full, with the rest retrieved from reference TRBV2 and TRBJ2-2, is EPEVTQTPSHQVTQMGQEVILRCVPISNHLYFYWYRQILGQKVEFLVSFYNNEISEKSEIFDDQFSVERPDGSNFTLKIRSTKLEDSAMYFCASSGNTGELFFGEGSRLTVL.

V and J are TRBV28 and TRBJ2-7; 8 nucleotides align to TRBD2. The CDR3 covers 15 residues. With 6 bases clipped from V and 0 bases from J, the junction kept 7 bases outside the gene matches. In germline, CDR1 is MDHEN, CDR2 SYDVKM. DNA of the CDR3: TGTGCCAGCAGAACCGGGACTAGGTACTCCTACGAGCAGTACTTC. It yields the protein CASRTGTRYSYEQYF.

This sequence joins TRBV3-1 (or the pseudogene TRBV3-2) and TRBJ1-1; TRBD1 might be the D (5 bases). This CDR3 is 14 amino acids long. V lost 3 bases and J lost 7, with 15 bases in between. Germline values: CDR1 LGHDT, CDR2 YNNKEL (reference sequence). CDR3 residues: CASSHLWGSNEAFF. CDR3 nucleotide sequence: TGTGCCAGCAGCCACTTATGGGGGTCAAATGAAGCTTTCTTT.

The rearrangement joins TRBV3-1 (or the pseudogene TRBV3-2) to TRBJ1-2; D call uncertain. The CDR3 is made up of 17 amino acids. Germline-derived CDR1 and CDR2 are LGHDT and YNNKEL (reference sequence). Trimming took 4 bases from V and 4 from J, leaving 22 bases between them. This chain's CDR3 is CASSPRSYDAAGYGYTF. DNA for the CDR3: TGTGCCAGCAGCCCCCGGTCCTACGACGCAGCGGGCTATGGCTACACCTTC.

This chain links TRBV25-1 with TRBJ1-4, with 7 bases matching TRBD1. The ends lost 4 bases at V and 3 bases at J; junction bases unmatched: 11. CDR1 MGHDK and CDR2 SYGVNS come from the germline V gene. CDR3 length: 17 residues. The CDR3 region has the DNA TGTGCCAGCAGTGCCCCTAGGCAGGGGGTGGCTAATGAAAAACTGTTTTTT. It specifies CASSAPRQGVANEKLFF.

J is TRBJ1-1 and V is TRBV19; no definite D call. V was trimmed by 3 bases and J by 6 bases, leaving 11 bases between them. The length of the CDR3 is 13 residues. Germline lookup yields CDR1 LNHDA and CDR2 SQIVND (reference sequence). The CDR3 nucleotides are TGTGCCAGTAGTATTGGTGCTCGGGCTGAAGCTTTCTTT. Translating it yields CASSIGARAEAFF.

A remark on this clone: At one end, the junction sequence differs from germline, possibly due to a read error. The chain is built from TRBV5-6 and TRBJ2-1; D might be TRBD2 (5 bases). The CDR3 runs to 12 residues. Germline assignment: CDR1 SGHDT and CDR2 YYEEEE. Written as DNA, the CDR3 is TGTGCCAGCAGGTTGGAGGCATATGAGCAGTTCTTC. Its translation is CASRLEAYEQFF. The variable domain in full, completed from reference TRBV5-6 and TRBJ2-1, reads DAGVTQSPTHLIKTRGQQVTLRCSPKSGHDTVSWYQQALGQGPQFIFQYYEEEERQRGNFPDRFSGHQFPNYSSELNVNALLLGDSALYLCASRLEAYEQFFGPGTRLTVL.

The chain combines TRBV29-1 with TRBJ2-5; 7 nucleotides line up with TRBD1. V trimming: 7 bases; J trimming: 5 bases; junction bases outside the gene matches: 7. In germline, CDR1 is SQVTM, CDR2 ANQGSEA. This CDR3 has 12 amino acids. CDR3 protein: CSAGQRPETQYF. CDR3 nucleotide sequence: TGCAGCGCGGGACAGCGGCCCGAGACCCAGTACTTC.

V usage is TRBV28 and J usage is TRBJ1-5; maybe TRBD1 (5 bases). This CDR3 is 13 amino acids long. Trimming pared 1 base from V and 7 bases from J, leaving 8 bases between. Germline-derived CDR1 and CDR2 are MDHEN and SYDVKM. The CDR3 DNA reads TGTGCCAGCAGTTTATCTGGGGCGCAGCCCCAGCATTTT. This translates into CASSLSGAQPQHF.